Below, 3 T cell receptor beta chains from the same sample are listed, as sequenced in a study of blood T cell dynamics during melanoma immunotherapy. As to time point: week 3, after first cycle of checkpoint inhibitor. The assay was immunoSEQ multiplex PCR, and TCRdb's table has in-frame clones only and misses some. Here the sample spans roughly 9,900 clones, around 86% being singletons. This sample comprised blood, obtained from a patient treated with checkpoint blockade. All receptors come from a human donor with melanoma.

V gene TRBV19 combines with J gene TRBJ1-1; D not certain. The V gene's germline CDR1 is LNHDA and CDR2 SQIVND (reference sequence). This CDR3 is 13 amino acids long. Trimming removed 6 bases at V and 0 bases at J, with 8 bases between. Here the CDR3 reads CASRGFLNTEAFF. Here the CDR3 DNA reads TGTGCCAGTAGGGGGTTCCTGAACACTGAAGCTTTCTTT.

V is TRBV21-1 and J is TRBJ1-2; the D call of TRBD1 is as the table states it, not checked on the DNA. TRBV21-1 is designated a pseudogene. The length of the CDR3 is 15 residues. The CDR3 DNA is TGTGCCAGCAGCCCTAAGAGGTCAGGGGCTTTAGGCTACACCTTC. Its translation is CASSPKRSGALGYTF.

The rearrangement joins TRBV5-6 to TRBJ2-4; D may be TRBD2 (5 bases). CDR3 length: 14 residues. V lost 2 bases and J lost 12, with 18 bases in between. Germline CDR1 and CDR2: SGHDT and YYEEEE. The DNA for the CDR3 is TGTGCCAGCAGCTTATGGTCTAGCCGCCCCGCTCAGTACTTC. Translated: CASSLWSSRPAQYF.